Detailed here is one TCR beta chain. The data stem from a study of radiotherapy plus CTLA-4 blockade in lung cancer. Using immunoSEQ multiplex PCR, the repertoire was profiled, and TCRdb retains in-frame clones only, with some absent. The data contain 110,000 or so clones, 78% of them singletons. CDR1 and CDR2 (germline): SGHDT, YYEEEE. The CDR3 totals 16 residues. V dropped 3 bases and J dropped 8; count of bases not matched to a gene: 14. This receptor was identified in a human donor with non-small cell lung cancer who had a partial response to radiotherapy plus ipilimumab. The material was peripheral blood, obtained from a patient treated with radiotherapy plus ipilimumab. The chain uses TRBV5-6 and TRBJ2-7, with 10 bases matching TRBD1. CDR3 bases: TGTGCCAGCAGCTCGTGGACAGGGGGACAGGTCATGAAGCAGTACTTC. This gives the protein CASSSWTGGQVMKQYF.